The rows below give T cell receptor beta chains drawn from one sample of a study of T cells in Graves' hyperthyroidism and ophthalmopathy. TCRdb used MiXCR to reprocess the multiplex PCR reads, holding one entry per CDR3 protein. The sample records roughly 700,000 distinct CDR3 sequences, 15% to 20% being singletons. Sequencing input: blood. The receptors derive from a man aged 50-59 years with Graves' hyperthyroidism. The CDR3 runs from the conserved cysteine through the conserved F or W. Each record gives: clone size, J gene, V gene, D gene, CDR3 protein, CDR3 DNA. A D gene is named only where the DNA matches it firmly. A clone size is listed for some rows: how often the clone was seen (once, few, many), or a class if it is expanded.

many TRBJ2-1 TRBV27 . CASSARNWTIYNEQFF TGTGCCAGCAGTGCCCGGAACTGGACTATCTACAATGAGCAGTTCTTC
many TRBJ2-3 TRBV7-3 . CASSLLLTDTQYF TGTGCCAGCAGCCTCCTACTCACAGATACGCAGTATTTT
many TRBJ2-1 TRBV6-1 . CASSPTLLDNEQFF TGTGCCAGCAGTCCTACCCTGTTGGACAATGAGCAGTTCTTC
few TRBJ2-7 TRBV5-1 . CASSLAWGIYEQYF TGCGCCAGCAGCTTGGCCTGGGGCATCTACGAGCAGTACTTC
. TRBJ2-3 TRBV24-1 . CATKDSSSTDTQYF TGTGCCACCAAGGACTCTTCTAGCACAGATACGCAGTATTTT
. TRBJ2-7 TRBV7-2 TRBD1 CASSWVSTGGSYEQYF TGTGCCAGCAGCTGGGTATCGACAGGGGGGTCCTACGAGCAGTACTTC
. TRBJ2-6 TRBV15 . CATMGHNTFGANVLTF TGTGCCACCATGGGACACAACACCTTTGGGGCCAACGTCCTGACTTTC
few TRBJ2-7 TRBV25-1 . CASSETLARYEQYF TGTGCCAGCAGTGAGACGCTAGCTAGGTACGAGCAGTACTTC
many TRBJ2-7 TRBV11-2 . CASSLEAGSYEQYF TGTGCCAGCAGCTTAGAGGCGGGCTCCTACGAGCAGTACTTC
. TRBJ1-2 TRBV4-3 . CASSQGGGYDGYTF TGCGCCAGCAGCCAAGGAGGGGGATACGATGGCTACACCTTC
. TRBJ2-7 TRBV5-1 . CASSLETASYERYF TGCGCCAGCAGCTTGGAGACTGCGTCCTACGAGCGGTACTTC
. TRBJ1-3 TRBV29-1 . CSVVPARGGNTIYF TGCAGCGTTGTACCCGCCAGGGGTGGAAACACCATATATTTT
. TRBJ1-2 TRBV3-1 TRBD1 CASSRQGARNYGYTF TGTGCCAGCAGTCGACAGGGGGCGCGGAACTATGGCTACACCTTC
many TRBJ2-3 TRBV7-2 TRBD2 CASSLKRLRGGRTDTQYF TGTGCCAGCAGCTTAAAAAGGCTTAGGGGAGGGCGTACAGATACGCAGTATTTT
. TRBJ2-7 TRBV9 . CGSSVGGQISSYEQYF TGTGGCAGCAGCGTAGGTGGACAGATTAGCTCCTACGAGCAGTACTTC
. TRBJ2-7 TRBV19 . CASSRGETGEQYF TGTGCCAGTAGCCGAGGGGAAACGGGCGAGCAGTACTTC
. TRBJ1-4 TRBV3-1 . CASSQASVQTNEKLFF TGTGCCAGCAGCCAAGCCTCTGTCCAAACCAATGAAAAACTGTTTTTT
few TRBJ2-5 TRBV6-1 . CASAVDSRWPTGETQYF TGTGCCAGCGCCGTTGATAGCCGGTGGCCGACGGGGGAGACCCAGTACTTC
many TRBJ1-1 TRBV20-1 . CTGAAGRFAPNTEAFF TGCACCGGCGCTGCGGGTCGGTTCGCGCCGAACACTGAAGCTTTCTTT
many TRBJ1-1 TRBV28 . CASSFGGALNTEAFF TGTGCCAGCAGTTTCGGCGGGGCTTTGAACACTGAAGCTTTCTTT
few TRBJ2-2 TRBV5-5 . CASSLGGNGELFF TGTGCCAGCAGCTTGGGAGGGAACGGGGAGCTGTTTTTT
many TRBJ1-1 TRBV28 TRBD1 CASSSDRLGTEAFF TGTGCCAGCAGTTCGGACAGGCTTGGGACTGAAGCTTTCTTT
many TRBJ2-7 TRBV19 TRBD2 CASSAAGTSGSVYEQYF TGTGCCAGTAGTGCCGCCGGGACTAGCGGGTCCGTCTACGAGCAGTACTTC
few TRBJ2-5 TRBV10-3 TRBD1 CAIRGLDRGRETQYF TGTGCCATCAGGGGTTTAGACAGGGGGCGAGAGACCCAGTACTTC
. TRBJ1-1 TRBV12-3/TRBV12-4 . CASTQGVHTEAFF TGTGCCAGCACCCAAGGCGTACACACTGAAGCTTTCTTT
few TRBJ1-1 TRBV12-5 . CASGLGDLAEAFF TGTGCTAGTGGTTTGGGGGATTTGGCTGAAGCTTTCTTT
many TRBJ1-2 TRBV27 . CASSFRQASNYGYTF TGTGCCAGCAGTTTTCGGCAGGCGTCTAACTATGGCTACACCTTC
. TRBJ1-4 TRBV20-1 TRBD1 CSANGRGTGTFVDLEKLFF TGCAGTGCTAATGGGAGAGGGACAGGGACCTTCGTGGACCTTGAAAAACTGTTTTTT
many TRBJ2-7 TRBV5-1 . CASSLSSSSYEQYF TGCGCCAGCAGCTTGAGTTCCAGCTCCTACGAGCAGTACTTC
many TRBJ2-7 TRBV2 TRBD1 CASTLRTGAYEQYF TGTGCCAGCACCCTTCGGACAGGGGCCTACGAGCAGTACTTC
few TRBJ2-7 TRBV9 TRBD1 CASSGPRSGTGAHEQYF TGTGCCAGCAGCGGACCCCGCTCCGGGACAGGGGCCCACGAGCAGTACTTC
few TRBJ2-1 TRBV18 TRBD2 CASSPTSGGTEQFF TGTGCCAGCTCCCCGACTAGCGGGGGGACCGAGCAGTTCTTC
. TRBJ2-1 TRBV15 TRBD2 CATSRGPGLGYNEQFF TGTGCCACCAGCAGAGGACCGGGACTAGGGTACAATGAGCAGTTCTTC
. TRBJ2-3 TRBV7-8 . CASSSSGSSISTDTQYF TGTGCCAGCAGCTCGTCAGGGTCAAGCATATCCACAGATACGCAGTATTTT
. TRBJ2-3 TRBV18 . CASSPRNAVSTDTQYF TGTGCCAGCTCACCGAGGAATGCAGTAAGCACAGATACGCAGTATTTT
. TRBJ2-3 TRBV3-2 . CASSETRGTDTKYF TGTGCCAGCAGCGAAACAAGGGGCACAGATACGAAGTATTTT
. TRBJ2-1 TRBV14 TRBD1 CASSQLRTGPAEQFF TGTGCCAGCAGCCAATTAAGGACAGGACCCGCTGAGCAGTTCTTC
. TRBJ2-3 TRBV28 TRBD2 CASRTRLAGVADTQYF TGTGCCAGCAGAACCCGACTAGCGGGAGTTGCAGATACGCAGTATTTT
many TRBJ2-3 TRBV28 . CASSLLGGEADTQYF TGTGCCAGCAGTTTATTAGGAGGGGAGGCAGATACGCAGTATTTT
. TRBJ2-3 TRBV3-1 . CASSAPSTDTQYF TGTGCCAGCTCGGCACCTAGCACAGATACGCAGTATTTT
. TRBJ2-4 TRBV20-1 . CSARASWGGPLAKNIQYF TGCAGTGCTAGAGCCTCCTGGGGAGGCCCCCTAGCCAAAAACATTCAGTACTTC